This T cell receptor beta chain was sequenced during a study of CD8 T cells in ankylosing spondylitis (dated by TCRdb to 2015 to 2018). Study-level background: The study set out to find disease-linked TCR variants by profiling T cell receptor beta repertoires in ankylosing spondylitis patients and healthy donors. The whole study cohort included some 100 healthy donors and about two dozen ankylosing spondylitis patients. Peripheral blood was sampled, and synovial fluid was also collected from ankylosing spondylitis patients. General conclusions and limits of the study: Some motif variants had previously been reported in the synovial fluid and blood of reactive arthritis patients, which suggests shared mechanisms of disease initiation. Blood from ankylosing spondylitis patients appeared to be characterized by a TCR beta motif composed of eight highly homologous amino acid variants. The disease-linked clones were reported to be significantly enriched in matched synovial fluid samples from ankylosing spondylitis patients. In peripheral blood, the disease-linked clones were found at relatively low frequencies and had a CD8+ phenotype.

This clonotype was seen ten or more times. It lacks a known antigen. Per-base quality was not reported, and no clone a single base away is much larger than it. Inclusive of the bounding cysteine and phenylalanine, the CDR3 is 12 residues long. This entry keeps only the CDR3 DNA: 36 bases, framed from base 1. Trimming takes 4 bases from V and 8 bases from J, and the germline ends sit 10 bases apart. CDR1 SGHRS and CDR2 YFSETQ were looked up in the germline V gene. The sample was run on an Illumina HiSeq 2500. Quantitative 5'-RACE with molecular barcodes was used to prepare TCR beta libraries. On the study's bioinformatics: A new computational method, built on a probabilistic model of VDJ rearrangement, was used to identify disease-linked TCR variants. TCRdb trimmed public reads at Q25 via fastp, called clones via MiXCR and kept in-frame beta chains. Each entry is one CDR3 protein sequence, shown with its most common DNA and genes. The V and J calls, along with clone size, are taken from TCRdb and not from the paper's own processing. The sample data list hundreds of thousands of distinct CDR3 sequences, and approximately 12% of these were observed just once. The ten largest clones add up to just over 0.5% of the sample.

The specimen sequenced was blood, either unsorted or a sorted T cell fraction (not recorded which). This clonotype originated in a male donor with ankylosing spondylitis. The chain is encoded by TRBV5-1 joined to TRBJ1-5; the D gene identity is not certain. CDR3 region: CASSRTREPQHF. The DNA is TGCGCCAGCAGCCGTACACGAGAGCCCCAGCATTTT.